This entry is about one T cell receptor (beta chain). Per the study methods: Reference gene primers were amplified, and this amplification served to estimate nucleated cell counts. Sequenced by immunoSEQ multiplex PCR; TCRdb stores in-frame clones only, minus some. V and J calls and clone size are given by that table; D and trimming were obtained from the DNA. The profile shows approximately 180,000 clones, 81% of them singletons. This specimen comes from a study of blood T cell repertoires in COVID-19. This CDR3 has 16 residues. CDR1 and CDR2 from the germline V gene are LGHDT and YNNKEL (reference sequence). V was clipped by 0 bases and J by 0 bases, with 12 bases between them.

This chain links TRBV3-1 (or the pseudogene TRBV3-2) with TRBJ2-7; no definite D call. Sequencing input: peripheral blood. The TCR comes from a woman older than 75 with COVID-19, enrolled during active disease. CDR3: CASSQDPRSYSYEQYF. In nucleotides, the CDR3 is TGTGCCAGCAGCCAAGATCCCAGATCTTACTCCTACGAGCAGTACTTC.